These T cell receptor beta chains were read from a single sample in a study of T cell responses to AZD1222 COVID-19 vaccine. Libraries were prepared by immunoSEQ multiplex PCR; TCRdb keeps only in-frame clonotypes and omits some of them. The table includes approximately 130,000 clones, 70% to 90% detected once. Source: peripheral blood, taken 28 days after the second AZD1222 dose. The source is an adult who received the AZD1222 COVID-19 vaccine. The CDR3 runs from the conserved cysteine through the conserved F or W. Each record gives: J gene, D gene, V gene, clone size, CDR3 protein, CDR3 DNA. The D gene is left open where the match is weak. The size field is filled for only some rows; it gives once, few, many or a size class.

TRBJ1-1 - TRBV7-9 - CASSPTRWTEAFF TGTGCCAGCAGCCCCACCAGGTGGACTGAAGCTTTCTTT
TRBJ2-2 - TRBV4-1 - CASSQVPQGRGELFF TGCGCCAGCAGCCAAGTTCCGCAGGGGAGAGGGGAGCTGTTTTTT
TRBJ2-3 - TRBV7-9 - CASSPPRRPGTDTQYF TGTGCCAGCAGCCCCCCCCGCCGGCCCGGCACAGATACGCAGTATTTT
TRBJ1-6 - TRBV7-8 - CASSLRRIDDSPLHF TGTGCCAGCAGCTTAAGACGGATTGATGATTCACCCCTCCACTTT
TRBJ2-5 TRBD1 TRBV6-4 - CASSVDRVGTQYF TGTGCCAGCAGTGTCGACAGGGTCGGGACCCAGTACTTC
TRBJ1-2 - TRBV27 - CASSPRWGGAEGGYTF TGTGCCAGCAGCCCCCGGTGGGGGGGCGCAGAGGGCGGCTACACCTTC
TRBJ2-3 TRBD2 TRBV18 once CASSPPSGVTDTQYF TGTGCCAGCTCACCACCTAGCGGGGTCACAGATACGCAGTATTTT
TRBJ1-3 - TRBV19 few CASSIDPAWRVSGNTIYF TGTGCCAGTAGTATAGACCCAGCCTGGAGGGTTTCTGGAAACACCATATATTTT
TRBJ1-6 TRBD1 TRBV6-2/TRBV6-3 - CASCRDRNSPLHF TGTGCCAGCTGCCGGGACAGGAATTCACCCCTCCACTTT
TRBJ2-3 - TRBV7-8 - CASTQLQGRGGHTQYF TGTGCCAGCACCCAACTTCAGGGCAGGGGAGGGCATACGCAGTATTTT
TRBJ1-4 - TRBV27 - CASSLLPRQSNEKLFF TGTGCCAGCAGTTTGTTACCCCGACAGTCCAATGAAAAACTGTTTTTT
TRBJ2-7 - TRBV5-6 - CASSSYYEQYF TGTGCCAGCAGCTCCTACTACGAGCAGTACTTC
TRBJ2-2 - TRBV4-3 - CASSQGIPSNTGELFF TGCGCCAGCAGCCAAGGAATACCGTCGAACACCGGGGAGCTGTTTTTT
TRBJ1-5 - TRBV6-5 - CASSYSGSGNQPQHF TGTGCCAGCAGTTACTCTGGGAGCGGCAATCAGCCCCAGCATTTT
TRBJ1-1 - TRBV19 - CASTDPPMNTEAFF TGTGCCAGTACCGACCCCCCTATGAACACTGAAGCTTTCTTT
TRBJ2-1 - TRBV30 - CACTSPYEQFF TGTGCCTGTACTAGTCCCTATGAGCAGTTCTTC
TRBJ1-6 - TRBV4-2 - CASSQDQQTYNSPLHF TGTGCCAGCAGCCAAGACCAGCAAACCTATAATTCACCCCTCCACTTT
TRBJ2-7 TRBD2 TRBV5-6 - CASSLLWTSGRFSSYEQYF TGTGCCAGCAGCTTGCTATGGACTAGCGGGAGGTTCAGCTCCTACGAGCAGTACTTC
TRBJ1-5 - TRBV6-5 - CASRLGRSGNQPQHF TGTGCCAGCAGACTAGGACGGTCTGGCAATCAGCCCCAGCATTTT
TRBJ1-5 - TRBV19 - CASSIYGLPNQPQHF TGTGCCAGTAGTATCTATGGACTTCCGAATCAGCCCCAGCATTTT
TRBJ2-3 TRBD2 TRBV7-2 - CASSWSSGGSAYTQYF TGTGCCAGCAGCTGGTCTAGCGGGGGGAGCGCTTATACGCAGTATTTT
TRBJ1-1 - TRBV18 - CASSPPRQGDTEAFF TGTGCCAGCTCACCACCTAGGCAGGGAGACACTGAAGCTTTCTTT
TRBJ1-2 - TRBV7-2 - CASSLVQGEGYTF TGTGCCAGCAGCTTAGTGCAGGGCGAGGGCTACACCTTC
TRBJ1-2 TRBD1 TRBV5-4 - CASSLAMGQAYGYTF TGTGCCAGCAGCTTGGCCATGGGACAGGCGTATGGCTACACCTTC
TRBJ2-7 - TRBV5-1 - CASSLVGTGTRDEQYF TGCGCCAGCAGCTTGGTTGGTACAGGCACCCGGGACGAGCAGTACTTC
TRBJ1-2 - TRBV3-1/TRBV3-2 - CASSQGVFYGYTF TGTGCCAGCAGCCAAGGGGTTTTCTATGGCTACACCTTC
TRBJ2-1 - TRBV2 - CASSESRTNEQFF TGTGCCAGCAGTGAATCCAGGACCAATGAGCAGTTCTTC
TRBJ1-1 - TRBV9 - CASSVSSRENTEAFF TGTGCCAGCAGCGTAAGTTCACGGGAGAACACTGAAGCTTTCTTT
TRBJ1-1 - TRBV6-5 - CASSWAGTTAEAFF TGTGCCAGCAGTTGGGCAGGGACCACGGCTGAAGCTTTCTTT
TRBJ2-6 - TRBV10-3 - CAISSGQPGGLLTF TGTGCCATCAGTAGCGGACAGCCCGGCGGCCTCCTGACTTTC
TRBJ2-7 TRBD2 TRBV5-1 - CASSSTSGAYEQYF TGCGCCAGCAGCTCCACTAGCGGGGCCTACGAGCAGTACTTC
TRBJ2-3 - TRBV7-9 - CAAGLRGKIGQITDTQYF TGTGCCGCGGGCCTTAGGGGGAAGATAGGACAGATCACAGATACGCAGTATTTT
TRBJ2-4 TRBD1 TRBV5-8 - CASSGINRGLAKNIQYF TGTGCCAGCAGCGGAATAAACAGGGGGCTAGCCAAAAACATTCAGTACTTC
TRBJ2-7 - TRBV4-2 - CASSQDGRRREQYF TGTGCCAGCAGCCAAGACGGAAGGCGCCGGGAGCAGTACTTC
TRBJ2-5 - TRBV18 - CASSPSGGNQETQYF TGTGCCAGCTCACCATCTGGTGGGAACCAAGAGACCCAGTACTTC
TRBJ2-7 TRBD1 TRBV5-1 - CASSLSGNRGKYEQYF TGCGCCAGCAGCTTGTCGGGAAACAGGGGCAAATACGAGCAGTACTTC
TRBJ1-1 - TRBV10-3 - CAIRDTWQNTEAFF TGTGCCATCAGAGATACATGGCAAAACACTGAAGCTTTCTTT
TRBJ2-1 - TRBV11-1 - CASSLWTDYNEQFF TGTGCCAGCAGCTTGTGGACTGACTACAATGAGCAGTTCTTC
TRBJ2-7 - TRBV5-4 - CASSRGGRERDEQYF TGTGCCAGCAGCCGAGGGGGGCGGGAGAGAGACGAGCAGTACTTC
TRBJ1-2 - TRBV4-1 - CASSQGGVPQTF TGCGCCAGCAGCCAAGGAGGGGTCCCCCAGACCTTC
TRBJ1-4 - TRBV7-2 - CASRRTDEKLFF TGTGCCAGCAGACGGACAGATGAAAAACTGTTTTTT
TRBJ1-2 - TRBV3-1/TRBV3-2 - CASSQDWDNYGYTF TGTGCCAGCAGCCAAGACTGGGACAACTATGGCTACACCTTC
TRBJ2-1 - TRBV3-1/TRBV3-2 - CASSQVAGRNGFTSYNEQFF TGTGCCAGCAGCCAAGTGGCGGGGAGGAACGGATTTACCTCCTACAATGAGCAGTTCTTC
TRBJ2-7 - TRBV27 - CAIRDTSYEQYF TGTGCCATCCGGGACACCTCCTACGAGCAGTACTTC
TRBJ1-4 TRBD1 TRBV5-3 few CARSLGQGVSSFSTNEKLFF TGTGCCAGAAGCTTGGGACAGGGGGTCTCGTCTTTTTCAACTAATGAAAAACTGTTTTTT
TRBJ1-5 - TRBV18 - CASSPEGGAGNQPQHF TGTGCCAGCTCACCAGAGGGTGGGGCGGGCAATCAGCCCCAGCATTTT
TRBJ2-1 TRBD2 TRBV10-3 - CAISEASGGAYNEQFF TGTGCCATCAGTGAGGCTAGCGGGGGGGCCTACAATGAGCAGTTCTTC
TRBJ1-2 - TRBV2 - CASWRRAGLSDGYTF TGTGCCAGCTGGAGAAGGGCAGGGCTTTCGGATGGCTACACCTTC
TRBJ2-3 - TRBV27 - CASSRRDWGTDTQYF TGTGCCAGCAGCCGCCGGGACTGGGGCACAGATACGCAGTATTTT
TRBJ2-1 - TRBV10-3 - CAISDGGGHANEQFF TGTGCCATCAGTGACGGAGGGGGCCATGCCAATGAGCAGTTCTTC
TRBJ1-1 TRBD1 TRBV6-5 - CACRKTGDTEAFF TGTGCCTGCCGAAAAACAGGGGACACTGAAGCTTTCTTT
TRBJ1-5 TRBD1 TRBV30 - CAWSHRGRGDQPQHF TGTGCCTGGAGTCACAGGGGGCGCGGGGATCAGCCCCAGCATTTT
TRBJ1-3 - TRBV4-3 - CASSQEIASGNTIYF TGCGCCAGCAGCCAGGAAATAGCCTCTGGAAACACCATATATTTT
TRBJ2-1 - TRBV7-2 - CASSRTPAYNEQFF TGTGCCAGCAGCCGGACGCCAGCATACAATGAGCAGTTCTTC
TRBJ1-5 TRBD1 TRBV5-1 - CASSLGPGGQPQHF TGCGCCAGCAGCTTGGGGCCAGGGGGGCAGCCCCAGCATTTT
TRBJ2-1 - TRBV5-1 - CASKPGLQIYNEQFF TGCGCCAGCAAACCGGGACTCCAAATCTACAATGAGCAGTTCTTC
TRBJ2-7 - TRBV6-5 - CASSPTDSPYEQYF TGTGCCAGCAGTCCTACCGACAGCCCTTACGAGCAGTACTTC
TRBJ1-1 - TRBV18 - CASSPLEAAMNTEAFF TGTGCCAGCTCACCATTGGAGGCCGCCATGAACACTGAAGCTTTCTTT
TRBJ2-3 TRBD2 TRBV5-4 - CASTFKREFSTDTQYF TGTGCCAGCACCTTTAAGCGGGAGTTTAGCACAGATACGCAGTATTTT